What follows describes a single TCR beta chain. Its antigen is not known. CDR3 length: 12 amino acids. Trimming removed 4 bases from V and 5 bases from J, with 11 bases in between. Germline loops: CDR1 DFQATT, CDR2 SNEGSKA (reference sequence). TCRdb used MiXCR to reprocess the 5' RACE reads, holding one entry per CDR3 protein. The table lists about 440,000 distinct CDR3 sequences, about a sixth of them singletons, with approximately 1% in the top ten. This specimen comes from a study of CD8 T cells in ankylosing spondylitis. Overall study findings and caveats: Blood from ankylosing spondylitis patients appeared to carry a characteristic roughly 8-variant TCR beta motif. Past research had described some motif variants in reactive arthritis synovial fluid and blood.

V usage is TRBV20-1 and J usage is TRBJ1-1; D call uncertain. The sequence came from a male donor with ankylosing spondylitis. Material for sequencing was blood, either unsorted or a sorted T cell fraction (not recorded which). In DNA form, the CDR3 reads TGCAGTGCTACAAAAAGCGTGACTGAAGCTTTCTTT. Its protein product is CSATKSVTEAFF.